This T cell receptor beta chain appears in the sequencing data of a study of blood T cell repertoires in COVID-19. Whole-study context: Both acute and convalescent COVID-19 samples were obtained from the United States, Italy and Spain.

The CDR3 loop spans 16 amino acids. Germline CDR1 SGHTS, CDR2 YDEGEE. The V gene end was trimmed by 3 bases and the J gene end by 4 bases; junction bases not matched to a gene: 11. Using immunoSEQ multiplex PCR, the repertoire was profiled, and TCRdb retains in-frame clones only, with some absent. The profile shows around 84,000 clones, about 68% of them singletons. The rearrangement joins TRBV5-8 to TRBJ2-3; TRBD2 matches 7 bases. This clonotype originated in a man over 45 with active or convalescent COVID-19. The specimen was peripheral blood. The CDR3 protein is CASSWARGVWADTQYF. The CDR3, as DNA: TGTGCCAGCAGCTGGGCCCGGGGGGTCTGGGCAGATACGCAGTATTTT.